This T cell receptor (beta chain) was profiled in a study of blood T cell repertoires in COVID-19. The repertoire was sequenced with immunoSEQ multiplex PCR; TCRdb's copy has only in-frame clones and lacks some. The sample includes approximately 220,000 clones, around 90% of them seen just once. J gave up 8 bases and V 2 bases, and 4 bases lay outside the gene matches. Germline values: CDR1 SGHTA, CDR2 FQGNSA. The CDR3 length is 15 residues. Source material: PBMCs or T cells enriched from blood (not recorded which). The chain joins TRBV7-2 to TRBJ2-1; 12 nucleotides match TRBD2. The TCR was taken from a woman in her twenties or thirties who had recovered from COVID-19. DNA of the CDR3: TGTGCCAGCAGCTTAAGGCTAGCGGGGGGGCATGAGCAGTTCTTC. This sequence encodes CASSLRLAGGHEQFF. Full variable domain (remainder filled in from reference TRBV7-2 and TRBJ2-1): GAGVSQSPSNKVTEKGKDVELRCDPISGHTALYWYRQSLGQGLEFLIYFQGNSAPDKSGLPSDRFSAERTGGSVSTLTIQRTQQEDSAVYLCASSLRLAGGHEQFFGPGTRLTVL.